The next 22 T cell receptor beta chains were all read from a single sample in a study of blood T cells in healthy people across ages. A J-beta primer mix and a sample-barcoded 5' primer were used in a second PCR of roughly 6 to 11 cycles. Using its own MiXCR run on the 5' RACE reads, TCRdb lists one record per CDR3 protein. Of 950,000 to 1,200,000 distinct CDR3 sequences detected, 35% to 40% appear once; the ten largest clones hold 13%. The source material was blood. Receptors were obtained from a man aged 18 to 29 in good health.

The chain is built from TRBV7-2 and TRBJ2-7, with no clear D. Matching the DNA end better, TRBJ2-5 makes the J call doubtful. Germline V gives CDR1 SGHTA, CDR2 FQGNSA. The CDR3 has 14 residues. CDR3 region: CASSSGVGLETQYF. CDR3 nucleotides: TGTGCCAGCAGCTCCGGAGTGGGATTGGAGACCCAGTACTTC.

This CDR3 is CSARVRTLPFGYTF. For the CDR3, the DNA is TGCAGTGCTAGAGTACGGACCCTCCCCTTCGGCTACACCTTC. This chain links TRBV20-1 with TRBJ1-2; D not resolved. Germline CDR1 DFQATT, CDR2 SNEGSKA (reference sequence). This CDR3 contains 14 residues. V was shortened by 1 base and J by 8 bases, with 17 bases between the two germline ends.

The table lists this clonotype with a few counts. For the CDR3, the DNA is TGTGCCAGCAGTCCCCCGGTGGTAGAGGGGCATCAAGAGACCCAGTACTTC. This translates into CASSPPVVEGHQETQYF. The chain is built from TRBV12-3 or TRBV12-4 and TRBJ2-5; D might be TRBD1 or TRBD2, each matching 5 bases. The germline V and J ends were trimmed by 5 bases and 2 bases, with 21 bases remaining between them. The CDR3 is made up of 17 amino acids.

This clonotype was found a few times. The chain employs TRBV7-9 and TRBJ2-2; 8 bases align to TRBD1. The germline V gene encodes CDR1 SEHNR and CDR2 FQNEAQ (reference sequence). The CDR3 spans 15 residues. V was pared by 5 bases and J by 3 bases, with 5 bases of the junction left unmatched. The CDR3 coding sequence is TGTGCCAGCAGCCTCGACAGGGGTTACACCGGGGAGCTGTTTTTT. Encoded protein: CASSLDRGYTGELFF.

V and J are TRBV28 and TRBJ2-5; weak D call: TRBD1 (6 bases). With 9 bases removed from V and 5 bases from J, the gap between germline ends came to 10 bases. The CDR3 is 11 amino acids. Germline V lookup: CDR1 MDHEN, CDR2 SYDVKM. CDR3 region: CASQGLETQYF. The CDR3 region has the DNA TGTGCCAGTCAGGGGCTGGAGACCCAGTACTTC.

This clonotype was found a few times. J is TRBJ2-5 and V is TRBV28, with D possibly being TRBD2 (5 bases). Trimming removed 3 bases at V and 4 bases at J, with 12 bases between. Germline V gives CDR1 MDHEN, CDR2 SYDVKM. The CDR3 is 14 amino acids. This chain's CDR3 is CASSLLAPRETQYF. The CDR3 DNA reads TGTGCCAGCAGTTTGCTAGCCCCGAGAGAGACCCAGTACTTC.

The genes are TRBV12-3 or TRBV12-4 and TRBJ1-1, with a possible D match to TRBD1 (5 bases). The CDR3 totals 15 residues. Trimming cost V 7 bases and J 4 bases, with 19 bases left between them. The CDR3 nucleotides are TGTGCCAGCAAAGCCCCGGGGGGAGGTAGCACTGAAGCTTTCTTT. Translated: CASKAPGGGSTEAFF.

As for this clonotype: One end of the junction is discordant with germline, which a read error may explain. V gene TRBV4-2 combines with J gene TRBJ1-6, with TRBD1 matching 8 bases. The CDR3 has 17 residues. Germline V lookup: CDR1 LGHNA, CDR2 YNFKEQ. The DNA for the CDR3 is TGTGCCAGCGGCCAAGATCAACCAGGGGGCCTAGGTTCACCCCTCCACTTT. This translates into CASGQDQPGGLGSPLHF.

The rearrangement joins TRBV27 to TRBJ2-7, with 10 bases identical to TRBD1. V shed 0 bases, J shed 3 bases, and the junction held 5 bases outside the gene matches. The CDR3 sequence is 16 residues long. Germline CDR1 and CDR2: MNHEY and SMNVEV (reference sequence). In DNA, the CDR3 is TGTGCCAGCAGTTTATCGACAGGGGGCTTACGCTACGAGCAGTACTTC. Translating it yields CASSLSTGGLRYEQYF.

This clonotype has only a few counts. The chain is built from TRBV30 and TRBJ1-1, with no clear D. This CDR3 has 13 amino acids. CDR1 GTSNPN and CDR2 SVGIG come from the germline V gene (reference sequence). V lost 0 bases and J 2 bases, leaving 7 bases between the germline ends. CDR3 sequence: CAWSVVGNTEAFF. In DNA form, the CDR3 reads TGTGCCTGGAGTGTAGTGGGAAACACTGAAGCTTTCTTT. The whole variable domain, filled in from reference TRBV30 and TRBJ1-1, reads SQTIHQWPATLVQPVGSPLSLECTVEGTSNPNLYWYRQAAGRGLQLLFYSVGIGQISSEVPQNLSASRPQDRQFILSSKKLLLSDSGFYLCAWSVVGNTEAFFGQGTRLTVV.

The CDR3 sequence is CASSQAGGNQETQYF. CDR3 nucleotides: TGTGCCAGCAGCCAGGCCGGGGGGAATCAAGAGACCCAGTACTTC. The chain employs TRBV4-2 and TRBJ2-5; 7 bases agree with TRBD2. The V gene's germline CDR1 is LGHNA and CDR2 YNFKEQ. V was pared by 3 bases and J by 2 bases, with 6 bases of the junction left unmatched. The CDR3 spans 15 residues.

At least ten counts were recorded for this clonotype. This chain connects TRBV6-2 or TRBV6-3 to TRBJ2-1, with D possibly being TRBD1 (6 bases). The CDR3 has 13 residues. The V gene lost 8 bases and the J gene lost 8 bases, with 16 bases spanning the gap. CDR1 is MNHEY and CDR2 is SVGEGT in the germline V gene. The CDR3 here is CASQQGSFDEQFF. CDR3 nucleotide sequence: TGTGCCAGCCAACAGGGTAGTTTCGATGAGCAGTTCTTC.

This chain connects TRBV20-1 to TRBJ2-3, with D perhaps TRBD2 (6 bases). The germline V and J ends were trimmed by 4 bases and 0 bases, with 23 bases remaining between them. Germline V CDR1 and CDR2: DFQATT, SNEGSKA (reference sequence). The CDR3 spans 18 residues. DNA for the CDR3: TGCAGTGCTACTACCACTCGGCGAGCGGGTCATAGCACAGATACGCAGTATTTT. This translates into CSATTTRRAGHSTDTQYF.

This sequence joins TRBV20-1 and TRBJ1-5; maybe TRBD1 (5 bases). There are 13 residues in the CDR3. Trimming cost V 1 base and J 6 bases, with 10 bases left between them. CDR1 is DFQATT and CDR2 is SNEGSKA in the germline V gene (reference sequence). CDR3 protein: CSARATARQPQHF. DNA of the CDR3: TGCAGTGCTAGAGCGACAGCACGTCAGCCCCAGCATTTT.

This rearrangement joins TRBV6-1 to TRBJ2-2; TRBD1 agrees at 11 bases. This CDR3 spans 13 amino acids. CDR1 is MNHNS, CDR2 SASEGT, per germline. V gave up 5 bases and J gave up 9 bases; unmatched junction bases: 2. This CDR3 reads CASSRTGGRELFF. In DNA, the CDR3 is TGTGCCAGCAGTAGGACAGGGGGCCGGGAGCTGTTTTTT.

V is TRBV6-1 and J is TRBJ2-7; tentative D call: TRBD1 (5 bases). The germline V and J ends were trimmed by 3 bases and 3 bases, with 9 bases remaining between them. Germline V gene lookup returns CDR1 MNHNS and CDR2 SASEGT. The CDR3 contains 13 residues. Here the CDR3 DNA reads TGTGCCAGCAGTGACCTGACAGTCTACGAGCAGTACTTC. Amino acid sequence: CASSDLTVYEQYF.

The chain recombines TRBV9 with TRBJ2-1; 9 nucleotides line up with TRBD2. The germline gives CDR1 SGDLS, CDR2 YYNGEE. V was pared by 8 bases and J by 7 bases, with 7 bases of the junction left unmatched. CDR3 length: 13 residues. The chain's CDR3 is CASGVAGDNEQFF. In nucleotides, the CDR3 is TGTGCCAGTGGGGTAGCGGGGGATAATGAGCAGTTCTTC.

The chain joins TRBV5-1 to TRBJ2-1, with 8 bases aligning to TRBD2. Germline V gene sequence: CDR1 SGHRS, CDR2 YFSETQ. This CDR3 has 16 amino acids. Germline trimming cut 0 bases from V and 7 bases from J; bases unmatched to any gene: 9. The CDR3 is CASSLDAGGGHNEQFF. CDR3 in DNA: TGCGCCAGCAGCTTGGATGCGGGGGGCGGTCATAATGAGCAGTTCTTC.

This clonotype appeared many times. This chain links TRBV20-1 with TRBJ1-2, with D possibly TRBD1 on 5 matching bases. The CDR3 loop spans 14 amino acids. V gave up 5 bases and J gave up 3 bases, with 16 bases separating them. Looked up from germline, CDR1 is DFQATT and CDR2 is SNEGSKA (reference sequence). DNA for the CDR3: TGCAGTGCTCCCCGCTCGGGGGGTGACTATGGCTACACCTTC. Translated, it gives CSAPRSGGDYGYTF.

For the CDR3, the DNA is TGTGCCAGCAGATTGACAGTGCTTAATGAAAAACTGTTTTTT. Translated, it gives CASRLTVLNEKLFF. The V call is TRBV6-1, the J call TRBJ1-4; D is possibly TRBD1 (5 bases). The germline V gene encodes CDR1 MNHNS and CDR2 SASEGT. Deletions cut 6 bases from V and 4 bases from J, with 12 bases between. CDR3 size: 14 residues.

The chain has TRBV7-9 and TRBJ2-7, with D possibly being TRBD1 or TRBD2 (6 bases each). Trimming pared 2 bases from V and 7 bases from J, leaving 18 bases between. The CDR3 contains 15 residues. Germline V gives CDR1 SEHNR, CDR2 FQNEAQ (reference sequence). The CDR3 sequence: CASSLSGARNNEQYF. The DNA for the CDR3 is TGTGCCAGCAGCTTATCGGGGGCGCGAAACAATGAGCAGTACTTC.

This clonotype was seen only once. The chain combines TRBV12-3 or TRBV12-4 with TRBJ1-1, with TRBD1 matching over 10 bases. The CDR3 extends over 15 amino acids. V was pared by 8 bases and J by 3 bases, with 9 bases of the junction left unmatched. CDR3 protein: CASPRDRGFYTEAFF. The CDR3, as DNA: TGTGCCAGCCCCCGGGACAGGGGCTTTTACACTGAAGCTTTCTTT.